These 13 T cell receptor beta chains were sequenced from one sample in a study of T cell repertoires in cytomegalovirus infection. The antigens these receptors bind are not known. Via MiXCR, TCRdb re-called the reads, giving one row per CDR3 protein. Of over 250,000 distinct CDR3 sequences detected, 22% appear once; the ten largest clones hold approximately 20%. This sample comprised cultured PBMCs, obtained from culture after CMV antigen stimulation. These receptors originate from a human donor in good health (CMV status not recorded). Some clones in this sample may be carry-over from other donors' samples.

This clonotype was counted at least ten times. This chain joins TRBV7-2 and TRBJ2-7; D possibly matches TRBD1 or TRBD2 (5 bases each). The CDR3 consists of 14 residues. The germline V and J ends were trimmed by 6 bases and 6 bases, with 18 bases remaining between them. The germline CDR1 and CDR2 sequences are SGHTA and FQGNSA. The CDR3 DNA sequence: TGTGCCAGCAGGGGCCCGGGTGGGGCGGGCGAGCAGTACTTC. This translates into CASRGPGGAGEQYF.

The chain recombines TRBV5-4 with TRBJ2-3, with a tentative D call TRBD2 (6 bases). Trimming took 3 bases from V and 5 from J, leaving 22 bases between them. Germline loops: CDR1 SGHNT, CDR2 YYREEE (reference sequence). The CDR3 consists of 17 residues. DNA for the CDR3: TGTGCCAGCAGCTCGTGGAGGAGGGAGTTCGATAAAGATACGCAGTATTTT. Protein: CASSSWRREFDKDTQYF. The whole variable domain, filled in from reference TRBV5-4 and TRBJ2-3, reads ETGVTQSPTHLIKTRGQQVTLRCSSQSGHNTVSWYQQALGQGPQFIFQYYREEENGRGNFPPRFSGLQFPNYSSELNVNALELDDSALYLCASSSWRREFDKDTQYFGPGTRLTVL.

This CDR3 reads CASSLNGGTEAFF. Here the CDR3 DNA reads TGTGCCAGCAGTTTAAACGGGGGCACTGAAGCTTTCTTT. V and J are TRBV12-3 or TRBV12-4 and TRBJ1-1; the D gene is possibly TRBD1 (5 bases). The V gene lost 2 bases and the J gene lost 4 bases, with 8 bases spanning the gap. The CDR3 extends over 13 amino acids.

This clonotype was found many times. The V gene is TRBV7-8, the J gene TRBJ2-7; TRBD2 matches at 10 bases. Germline V gene lookup returns CDR1 SGHVS and CDR2 FQNEAQ. CDR3 size: 16 residues. V lost 5 bases to trimming and J lost 3 bases; unmatched junction nucleotides: 10. This CDR3 is CASSARLAGAVYEQYV. CDR3 in DNA: TGTGCCAGCAGCGCGCGCCTAGCGGGAGCCGTCTACGAGCAGTACGTC.

The chain has TRBV12-3 or TRBV12-4 and TRBJ1-1; no firm D call. Trimming shortened V by 6 bases and J by 5 bases, and 13 bases separated the two germline ends. The CDR3 is 13 amino acids. The CDR3 is CASRRTTWTEAFF. DNA for the CDR3: TGTGCCAGCAGAAGGACCACCTGGACTGAAGCTTTCTTT.

The chain uses TRBV6-1 and TRBJ1-2; D is undetermined. V dropped 4 bases and J dropped 3 bases, with 9 bases sitting between them. The CDR3 has 13 amino acids. Germline-derived CDR1 and CDR2 are MNHNS and SASEGT. The CDR3 DNA is TGTGCCAGCAGTGTTCCGCGGGACTATGGCTACACCTTC. Translated: CASSVPRDYGYTF.

This clonotype has only a few counts. V usage is TRBV27 and J usage is TRBJ2-3; D remains unclear. The CDR3 is 14 residues long. Germline assignment: CDR1 MNHEY and CDR2 SMNVEV (reference sequence). Deletions cut 8 bases from V and 7 bases from J, with 19 bases between. The CDR3 is CASGWADRANTQYF. CDR3 nucleotides: TGTGCCAGCGGATGGGCAGATAGAGCCAATACGCAGTATTTT.

V usage is TRBV15 and J usage is TRBJ2-4, with D unclear. V lost 1 base and J 5 bases, leaving 12 bases between the germline ends. The length of the CDR3 is 15 residues. Per the germline V gene, CDR1 is LNHNV and CDR2 is YYDKDF (reference sequence). CDR3 loop: CATSRVSAGENIQYF. CDR3 DNA sequence: TGTGCCACCAGCAGAGTGTCGGCAGGTGAAAACATTCAGTACTTC.

The V gene is TRBV11-2, the J gene TRBJ1-6; D is uncertain. V was cut by 1 base and J by 10 bases, with 5 bases left in between. The CDR3 sequence is 12 residues long. Germline values: CDR1 SGHAT, CDR2 FQNNGV. The CDR3 loop reads CASSLAGSPLHF. The CDR3, as DNA: TGTGCCAGCAGCTTAGCGGGGTCACCCCTCCACTTT.

The J gene is TRBJ2-3, the V gene TRBV20-1; D might be TRBD1 (6 bases). The CDR3 has 12 amino acids. Per the germline V gene, CDR1 is DFQATT and CDR2 is SNEGSKA (reference sequence). V lost 5 bases and J lost 1, with 7 bases in between. The CDR3 protein is CSAAGGTDTQYF. Here the CDR3 DNA reads TGCAGTGCTGCAGGGGGCACAGATACGCAGTATTTT.

This clonotype was seen ten or more times. The V call is TRBV7-9, the J call TRBJ2-1; D remains unclear. V lost 7 bases to trimming and J lost 6 bases, with 19 bases between them. The CDR3 covers 15 residues. The germline V gene has CDR1 SEHNR and CDR2 FQNEAQ (reference sequence). CDR3 residues: CASNLVAVPSNEQFF. The CDR3 bases are TGTGCCAGCAACCTGGTAGCAGTCCCGTCCAATGAGCAGTTCTTC.

This clonotype was seen more than once but under ten times. The V and J genes are TRBV6-2 or TRBV6-3 and TRBJ1-3; D is unresolved. Trimming removed 9 bases from V and 2 bases from J, with 11 bases in between. The germline V gene encodes CDR1 MNHEY and CDR2 SVGEGT. This CDR3 is 13 amino acids long. The CDR3 nucleotides are TGTGCCAGAGGACGCCTGACTGGAAACACCATATATTTT. Amino acids: CARGRLTGNTIYF.

This clonotype came up a few times. This chain links TRBV20-1 with TRBJ2-7, with D tentatively TRBD1 (5 bases). V was pared by 3 bases and J by 6 bases, with 12 bases between. The CDR3 sequence is 12 residues long. CDR1 is DFQATT, CDR2 SNEGSKA, per germline (reference sequence). In DNA form, the CDR3 reads TGCAGTGCTAGTGGGGCCTCCAGCGAGCAGTACTTC. Translating it yields CSASGASSEQYF.